The sequence of this T cell receptor (beta chain) was determined in a study of blood T cells in healthy people across ages (dated by TCRdb to between 2015 and 2016). Background for the entire study: In model experiments, template switching captured about one uniquely barcoded TCR beta cDNA molecule for every two T cells. The study measured age-related changes in TCR beta repertoire diversity using deep sequencing normalized with unique cDNA molecular identifiers. The donors were divided into four age groups: young (average roughly 15 years), middle-aged (roughly 40), aged (about 62) and long-lived (about 90). Donors of different ages were randomly distributed across sequencing lanes to avoid experimental bias. The study analyzed two additional independent replicas of 1 million unique cDNA reads from the same blood draw for two donors, one aged 18 to 30 and one aged 80 or older.

What the research found in general, with its limitations: Since profiling was done on bulk unsorted PBMCs, naive and antigen-experienced compartments could not be conclusively compared. Compared with the aged group, the long-lived group had more naive CD4+ T cells, fewer expanded clones and increased TCR diversity, a pattern suggesting age selection. Observed TCR beta diversity per million T cells fell roughly linearly with age, and a significant reduction was already apparent by age roughly 40. Because donor CMV infection status was unknown, age-related changes in expanded clonotypes were potentially confounded. Estimates of total diversity from one million sequenced T cells were regarded as lower bounds and underestimates. There was a strong correlation between observed TCR beta diversity and the percentage of naive T cells measured by flow cytometry.

Libraries came from 5' RACE. The instrument given in TCRdb is Illumina HiSeq 2500. A second PCR of roughly 6 to 11 cycles was run with a J-beta primer mix and a sample-barcoded 5' primer. A template-switch 5' adaptor carrying 12 random nucleotides introduced a unique molecular identifier onto each TCR beta cDNA molecule. Each sample yielded at least 3 million CDR3-containing paired-end reads. First-strand cDNA synthesis was performed from all RNA using the Mint cDNA synthesis kit, with priming by a TRBC-specific oligonucleotide. Following uracil-DNA glycosylase treatment, all cDNA underwent a first 18-cycle PCR with the universal primers M1SS and BC2_uni_R. As for how the authors treated the data: For normalization, 1 million high-quality reads, each with a distinct molecular identifier, were randomly selected from each sample. Reads sharing molecular identifiers were discarded rather than binned into consensus sequences. MiTCR, set to a Q25 quality threshold and the strictest error-elimination algorithm, was used for CDR3 identification, clonotype clustering and error correction. A nonparametric unseen species model with Euler transformation was used to estimate lower-bound total TCR beta diversity. The public reads were reprocessed in TCRdb via fastp at Q25 and MiXCR, keeping in-frame beta chains. Each CDR3 protein gets just one entry, which takes the most common genes and DNA from the rows behind it. V and J calls and clone size were set by TCRdb, not the authors. The sample table holds some 900,000 distinct CDR3 sequences, of which 29% were seen once. Roughly 17% of the sample comes from the top ten.

The CDR3 measures 13 amino acids from cysteine to phenylalanine. Just CDR3 DNA is preserved here, 39 bases in frame from base 1. CDR1 and CDR2, per the germline V gene, are SGHTA and FQGNSA. Trimming takes 4 bases off V and 9 bases off J; junction bases not matched to a gene: 8. The donors were 40 or so Caucasian individuals from Russia, aged 6 to 90 years, who were systemically healthy. Roughly 11 milliliters of peripheral blood were drawn from each donor into EDTA-treated Vacutainer tubes. PBMCs were isolated by Ficoll-Paque density-gradient centrifugation, with at least 7 million obtained per sample. Total RNA, at least 5 micrograms per sample, was extracted from PBMCs with Trizol reagent. For every donor, flow cytometry on a PBMC aliquot measured the percentage of naive CD45RAhigh/CD27high T cells. This clonotype was seen many times. Its binding antigen is unknown. No clone much larger than this one lies a single base away; base qualities are absent.

This TCR derives from a woman aged 80 or older in good health. This receptor chain uses TRBV7-2 and TRBJ1-1, and 7 bases in between align with TRBD1. What was sequenced was blood. The nucleotide sequence is TGTGCCAGCAGCTCTATGACAGGGACGCAAGCTTTCTTT. It translates as CASSSMTGTQAFF.